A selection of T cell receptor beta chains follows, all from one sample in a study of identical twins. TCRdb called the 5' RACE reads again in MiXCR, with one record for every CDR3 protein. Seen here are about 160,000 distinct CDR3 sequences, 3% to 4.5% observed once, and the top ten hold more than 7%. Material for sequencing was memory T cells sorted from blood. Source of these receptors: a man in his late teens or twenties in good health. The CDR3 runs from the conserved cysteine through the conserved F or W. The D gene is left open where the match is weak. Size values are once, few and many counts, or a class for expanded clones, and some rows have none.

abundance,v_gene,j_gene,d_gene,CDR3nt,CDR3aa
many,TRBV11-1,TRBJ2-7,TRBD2,TGTGCCAGCAGCCTAACCCCCTCCGGGCTAGCGGGGCGGTTATACGAGCAGTACTTC,CASSLTPSGLAGRLYEQYF
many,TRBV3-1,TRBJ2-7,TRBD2,TGTGCCAGCAGCCAAGCGCGGGAGTGGTACGAGCAGTACTTC,CASSQAREWYEQYF
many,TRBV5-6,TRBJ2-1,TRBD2,TGTGCCAGCAGCTTGGGTACTAGCGGGAAGTACAATGAGCAGTTCTTC,CASSLGTSGKYNEQFF
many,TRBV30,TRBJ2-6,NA,TGTGCCTGCTCTCTCCAGGGGGGTTTTGGGGCCAACGTCCTGACTTTC,CACSLQGGFGANVLTF
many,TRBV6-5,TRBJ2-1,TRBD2,TGTGCCAGCAGTTACTCGGGACTAGCGGGAGCCAGTGAGCAGTTCTTC,CASSYSGLAGASEQFF
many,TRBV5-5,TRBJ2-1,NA,TGTGCCAGCAGCTCTAGCGTATACAATGAGCAGTTCTTC,CASSSSVYNEQFF
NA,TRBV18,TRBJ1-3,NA,TGTGCCAGCTCACCACCCGGACAGAAAAACTCTGGAAACACCATATATTTT,CASSPPGQKNSGNTIYF
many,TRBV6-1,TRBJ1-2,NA,TGTGCCAGCAGAAACCCGGGACGGGATGGCTACACCTTC,CASRNPGRDGYTF
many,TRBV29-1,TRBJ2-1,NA,TGCAGCGCCCCGTCCCACAGGGCTGAGCAGTTCTTC,CSAPSHRAEQFF
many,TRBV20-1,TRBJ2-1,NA,TGCAGTGCTAGAGGTGTCGGCGAGGCCTACAATGAGCAGTTCTTC,CSARGVGEAYNEQFF
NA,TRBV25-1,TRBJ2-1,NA,TGTGCCAGCAGACCCGGATTTGGCGAGCAGTTCTTC,CASRPGFGEQFF
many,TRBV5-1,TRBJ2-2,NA,TGCGCCAGCAGCTTGGAAAGCACCGGGGAGCTGTTTTTT,CASSLESTGELFF
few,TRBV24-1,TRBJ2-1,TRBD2,TGTGCCACCAGTTTTTACGGGGAGGGGAATGAGCAGTTCTTC,CATSFYGEGNEQFF
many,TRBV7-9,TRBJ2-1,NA,TGTGCCAGCAGCTTAGACGGGGCAGGGCAGTTCTTC,CASSLDGAGQFF
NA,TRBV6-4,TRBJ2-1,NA,TGTGCCAGCAGTGACGAGGGGGAGAGTGAGCAGTTCTTC,CASSDEGESEQFF
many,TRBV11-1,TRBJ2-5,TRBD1,TGTGCCAGCAGCCACGGACAGGGTCAAGAGACCCAGTACTTC,CASSHGQGQETQYF
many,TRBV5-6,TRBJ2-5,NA,TGTGCCAGCAATTCGCGGGGAGACCGGGAGACCCAGTACTTC,CASNSRGDRETQYF
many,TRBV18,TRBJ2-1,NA,TGTGCCAGCTCACCACCGCTCTTCAGGGATGAGCAGTTCTTC,CASSPPLFRDEQFF
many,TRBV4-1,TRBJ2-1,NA,TGCGCCAGCAGCCAAGATTCGCGACTATGGAATGAGCAGTTCTTC,CASSQDSRLWNEQFF
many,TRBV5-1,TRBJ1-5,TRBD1,TGCGCCAGCGTCGGGACAGGGGTCCGGGGCAGCAATCAGCCCCAGCATTTT,CASVGTGVRGSNQPQHF
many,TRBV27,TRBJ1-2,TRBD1,TGTGCCAGCATGGGACAGGGCCGCTATGGCTACACCTTC,CASMGQGRYGYTF
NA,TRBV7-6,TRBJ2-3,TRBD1,TGTGCCAGCAGCTTAAACAGGGGGCGTAATATGGATACGCAGTATTTT,CASSLNRGRNMDTQYF
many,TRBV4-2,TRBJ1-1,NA,TGTGCCAGCAGCCAGTCTAACAGTGCTGAAGCTTTCTTT,CASSQSNSAEAFF
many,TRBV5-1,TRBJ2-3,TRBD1,TGCGCCAGCAGCCAGACAGGGGAAGGGCCAGATACGCAGTATTTT,CASSQTGEGPDTQYF
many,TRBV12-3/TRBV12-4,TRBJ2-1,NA,TGTGCCAGCAGTGACTTCAGAGATGAGCAGTTCTTC,CASSDFRDEQFF
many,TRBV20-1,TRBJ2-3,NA,TGCAGTGCTAGAGATCTAGGGAGAATGGCAGATACGCAGTATTTT,CSARDLGRMADTQYF
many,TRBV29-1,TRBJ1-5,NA,TGCAGCCCCAGGGTGGGTAGCAATCAGCCCCAGCATTTT,CSPRVGSNQPQHF
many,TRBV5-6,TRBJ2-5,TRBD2,TGTGCCAGCAGCGGCGGGACTAGCGGGAGACGGGAGACCCAGTACTTC,CASSGGTSGRRETQYF
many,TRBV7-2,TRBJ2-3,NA,TGTGCCAGCAGCCCAGCCGCGGGATGGGTCACAGATACGCAGTATTTT,CASSPAAGWVTDTQYF
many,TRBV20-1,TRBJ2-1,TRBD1,TGCAGTGCCCCTGACAGGGTCACCTACAATGAGCAGTTCTTC,CSAPDRVTYNEQFF
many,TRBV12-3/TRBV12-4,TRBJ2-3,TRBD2,TGTGCCAGCAGTTTAGTTAGCGGGACCACAGATACGCAGTATTTT,CASSLVSGTTDTQYF
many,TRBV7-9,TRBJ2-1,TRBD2,TGTGCCAGCCAGCGGGAGGGCTCCTACAATGAGCAGTTCTTC,CASQREGSYNEQFF
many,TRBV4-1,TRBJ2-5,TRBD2,TGCGCCAGCAGCCAAGAAGTAAGGCCTAGCGGGAGAGAGACCCAGTACTTC,CASSQEVRPSGRETQYF
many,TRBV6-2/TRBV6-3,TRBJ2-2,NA,TGTGCCAGCAGAACCCGACTAGTCCCTGGGGCCGGGGAGCTGTTTTTT,CASRTRLVPGAGELFF
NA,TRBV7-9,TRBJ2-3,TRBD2,TGTGCCAGCAGCAGGACTAGCGGCCCGACAGATACGCAGTATTTT,CASSRTSGPTDTQYF
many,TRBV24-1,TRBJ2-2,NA,TGTGCCACCAGTGGGGTCGGGGAGCTGTTTTTT,CATSGVGELFF
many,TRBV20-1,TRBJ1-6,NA,TGCAGTGCTAGAGATAAACGGAGCTCCTATAATTCACCCCTCCACTTT,CSARDKRSSYNSPLHF
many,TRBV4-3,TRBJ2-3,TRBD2,TGCGCCAGCAGCCAAGTAGCGGGAGGGCTAACAGATACGCAGTATTTT,CASSQVAGGLTDTQYF
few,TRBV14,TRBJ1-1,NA,TGTGCCAGCAGCCAAGATCTGGGTACTGAAGCTTTCTTT,CASSQDLGTEAFF
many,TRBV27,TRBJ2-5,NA,TGTGCCAGCAGTCCATCGGCAGGGCGTCTGGAGACCCAGTACTTC,CASSPSAGRLETQYF
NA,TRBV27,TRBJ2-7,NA,TGTGCCAGCAGCACTAAAATCCTCTCCTACGAGCAGTACTTC,CASSTKILSYEQYF
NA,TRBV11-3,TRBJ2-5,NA,TGTGCCAGCAGCTTAGGTAGCGGCAGGATACAAGAGACCCAGTACTTC,CASSLGSGRIQETQYF
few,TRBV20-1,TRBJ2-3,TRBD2,TGCGGGAAGCGGGAGACAGATACGCAGTATTTT,CGKRETDTQYF
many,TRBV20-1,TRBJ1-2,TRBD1,TGCAGTGCTAGTGGGACAGGCTATGGCTACACCTTC,CSASGTGYGYTF